Listed below are T cell receptor beta chains from one sample, sequenced in a study of CD8 T cells in Susac syndrome. MiXCR was run by TCRdb on the immunoSEQ multiplex PCR reads, yielding one entry per CDR3 protein. The sample lists 120,000 to 150,000 distinct CDR3 sequences, roughly 95% seen once, with 0.075% to 0.1% in the top ten. Sequencing was done on a sample of CD4+ T cells from PBMCs. The receptors were gathered from a human donor in good health. Each CDR3 is given with its conserved first and last residue. The order of the fields is D gene, clone size, J gene, V gene, CDR3 DNA, CDR3 protein. D genes are given only for firm matches. Size is omitted from some rows. Given values are once, few, many or a class for expanded clones.

- - TRBJ1-2 TRBV12-3/TRBV12-4 TGTGCCAGCAGTCCCTTGGGGGGGCTGGGGGACTATGGCTACACCTTC CASSPLGGLGDYGYTF
TRBD2 once TRBJ2-7 TRBV7-8 TGTGCCAGCAGCTTATCCCGACTAGCGGGAGCGAGGCAGTACTTC CASSLSRLAGARQYF
TRBD1 - TRBJ1-2 TRBV18 TGTGCCAGCTCACCACCGGGACAGTGGCCCGCGGGCTACACCTTC CASSPPGQWPAGYTF
TRBD2 - TRBJ2-7 TRBV27 TGTGCCAGCAGTTCACTCGGGGGGGCGCGGTCCTACGAGCAGTACTTC CASSSLGGARSYEQYF
TRBD2 - TRBJ2-7 TRBV20-1 TGCAGTGCTAGAGATAAACTAGCGGGACTGTACGAGCAGTACTTC CSARDKLAGLYEQYF
TRBD1 - TRBJ1-1 TRBV12-3/TRBV12-4 TGTGCCAGCAGTTGGCAGGGGGGGAACACTGAAGCTTTCTTT CASSWQGGNTEAFF
TRBD1 - TRBJ2-7 TRBV29-1 TGCAGCGCGTATGGCAGGGGGCCACGCAGCTCCTACGAGCAGTACTTC CSAYGRGPRSSYEQYF
TRBD2 - TRBJ2-1 TRBV27 TGTGCCAGCAACCTAGCGGGAGGGCTCTACAATGAGCAGTTCTTC CASNLAGGLYNEQFF
- - TRBJ1-1 TRBV6-1 TGTGCCAGCAGTGAATGGCGGGGGATGAACACTGAAGCTTTCTTT CASSEWRGMNTEAFF
TRBD1 - TRBJ2-7 TRBV28 TGTGCCAGCAGAGAAGGGACAGGGGGCTACGAGCAGTACTTC CASREGTGGYEQYF
TRBD2 - TRBJ2-7 TRBV12-3/TRBV12-4 TGTGCCAGCAGTTTCGGGACTAGCGGGATCAGCGAGCAGTACTTC CASSFGTSGISEQYF
- - TRBJ1-1 TRBV4-1 TGCGCCAGCAGCCAAGGTGTGCAGGGCGGATGGTTGAGCACTGAAGCTTTCTTT CASSQGVQGGWLSTEAFF
- - TRBJ2-2 TRBV7-2 TGTGCCAGCAGCTTAGATGGCGGAGGGACCGGGGAGCTGTTTTTT CASSLDGGGTGELFF
- - TRBJ2-7 TRBV5-1 TGCGCCAGCTTCGGAGGGCCGTCTTCCTACGAGCAGTACTTC CASFGGPSSYEQYF
TRBD1 - TRBJ2-3 TRBV29-1 TGCAGCGTTGACCCGGACAGGGGGCTTGGGGATACGCAGTATTTT CSVDPDRGLGDTQYF
- once TRBJ1-5 TRBV28 TGTGCCAGCAGTCTCGATACTAGGCCCAATCAGCCCCAGCATTTT CASSLDTRPNQPQHF
TRBD1 - TRBJ1-5 TRBV12-5 TGTGCTAGTGGTTTGGCGTTTGGGACAGGCCGCAATCAGCCCCAGCATTTT CASGLAFGTGRNQPQHF
- - TRBJ2-5 TRBV7-2 TGTGCCAGCAGGCAGCCGATCCAAGAGACCCAGTACTTC CASRQPIQETQYF
TRBD1 - TRBJ1-2 TRBV5-1 TGCGCCAGCAGCTTGGACAGGGGCTACTATGGCTACACCTTC CASSLDRGYYGYTF
TRBD1 - TRBJ1-1 TRBV30 TGTGCCTGGGGGACAGGGGGCATGAACACTGAAGCTTTCTTT CAWGTGGMNTEAFF
- - TRBJ2-1 TRBV2 TGTGCCAGCAGTGAATGGGGGCAGGGGAGTTTTGGCTCCTACAATGAGCAGTTCTTC CASSEWGQGSFGSYNEQFF
- - TRBJ2-1 TRBV19 TGTGCCAGTAGCCTGGGCGGGACGCGCCTCCATGAGCAGTTCTTC CASSLGGTRLHEQFF
TRBD2 - TRBJ2-3 TRBV3-1 TGTGCCAGCAGCCAGGGAGGGCCCAGCACAGATACGCAGTATTTT CASSQGGPSTDTQYF